Below, one T cell receptor (beta chain) is given with its context. Its antigen remains unknown. Repertoires were generated with immunoSEQ multiplex PCR, while TCRdb's copy carries only in-frame clones and drops some. The data contain some 37,000 clones, over 70% of them singletons. It was focal radiation plus CTLA-4 blockade with ipilimumab that patients with chemo-refractory metastatic non-small-cell lung cancer received. The CDR3 has 12 residues. V shed 10 bases and J shed 2 bases, with 9 bases lying between them. Germline CDR1 MNHNS, CDR2 SASEGT. The data were taken from a study of radiotherapy plus CTLA-4 blockade in lung cancer. Overall study context: An objective response was seen in about 17% of patients, and disease control in just over 30%.

Study outcomes and limitations: Per reports, early blood T cell clone dynamics, plus interferon-beta, forecast response most strongly.

The sample here was peripheral blood, taken from a patient treated with radiotherapy plus ipilimumab. The receptor comes from a human donor with non-small cell lung cancer who had stable disease on radiotherapy plus ipilimumab. This chain connects TRBV6-1 to TRBJ2-1; D unresolved. The CDR3 loop is CATAGPYNEQFF. The CDR3 DNA is TGTGCCACAGCTGGACCCTACAATGAGCAGTTCTTC.